This T cell receptor (beta chain) was retrieved from a study of a mutant IDH1 vaccine in newly diagnosed glioma. The time point denotes: week 11, during vaccination. Vaccinated patients received 300 ug of mutant IDH1 20-mer peptide per dose, with topical imiquimod. Germline loops: CDR1 SSHAT, CDR2 FNYEAQ (reference sequence). This CDR3 is built from 13 residues. TCRdb's copy holds only in-frame clones and misses some; the assay was immunoSEQ multiplex PCR. The table has 110,000 or so clones, approximately 87% seen once. As for this clone: The antigen is unknown. A read error may produce the germline difference seen at one junction end.

The rearrangement joins TRBV7-7 to TRBJ2-5, with 8 bases matching TRBD1. Sequencing used PBMCs, obtained from a glioma patient whose treatment included an IDH1 peptide vaccine. This clonotype originated in a woman between 50 and 59 years old with glioma. Here the CDR3 reads CASSWDRQETQYF. CDR3 coding DNA: TGTGCTAGCAGCTGGGACAGGCAAGAGACCCAGTACTTC.